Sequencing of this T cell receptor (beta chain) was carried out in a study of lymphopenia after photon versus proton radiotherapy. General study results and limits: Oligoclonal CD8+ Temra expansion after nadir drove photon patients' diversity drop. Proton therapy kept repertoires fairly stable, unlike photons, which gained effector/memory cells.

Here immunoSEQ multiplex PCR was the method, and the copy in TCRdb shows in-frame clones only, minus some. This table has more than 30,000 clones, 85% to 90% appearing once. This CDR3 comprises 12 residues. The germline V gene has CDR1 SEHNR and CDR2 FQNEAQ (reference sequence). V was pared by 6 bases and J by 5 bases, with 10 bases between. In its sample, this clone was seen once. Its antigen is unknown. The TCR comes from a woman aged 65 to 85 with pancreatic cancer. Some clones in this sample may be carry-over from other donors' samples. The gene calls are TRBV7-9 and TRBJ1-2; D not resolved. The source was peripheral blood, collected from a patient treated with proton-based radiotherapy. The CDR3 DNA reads TGTGCCAGCAGTAACAGAGAGTATGGCTACACCTTC. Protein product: CASSNREYGYTF.